The rows below give T cell receptor beta chains drawn from one sample of a study of CD8+CD57+ T cells in acquired aplastic anemia. TCRdb called the reads again in MiXCR, with one record for every CDR3 protein. Found here are roughly 290,000 distinct CDR3 sequences, 56% of them singletons; the top ten hold roughly 1.2%. Sequenced sample: sorted CD4+, CD8+, or CD8+CD57+ T cells (not recorded which) from PBMCs. The origin of the receptors is a human donor with aplastic anemia. Each CDR3 is given without its conserved first and last residue.

TRBV7-2	TRBJ1-1	ASSFLQAF
TRBV20-1	TRBJ1-1	SARGVLYTEAF
TRBV6-1	TRBJ1-2	ASRILQGPYT
TRBV11-2	TRBJ2-5	ASSLHRYETQY
TRBV29-1	TRBJ2-1	SVEWGEMGNEQF
TRBV7-3	TRBJ1-2	ASSGTGTANYGYT
TRBV12-3/TRBV12-4	TRBJ1-2	ASRRDGYT
TRBV24-1	TRBJ2-1	ATRGGGGGYYNEQF
TRBV11-3	TRBJ2-1	ASSPRRGNEQF
TRBV10-3	TRBJ2-2	AISDPRTSKNTGELF
TRBV29-1	TRBJ2-5	SASISGGAETQY
TRBV19	TRBJ1-1	ASSTRTGGGTEAF
TRBV25-1	TRBJ2-7	ASSESELAIYEQY
TRBV5-4	TRBJ2-7	ASSLHRGPSYEQY
TRBV7-2	TRBJ2-5	ASSLDPGHETQY
TRBV24-1	TRBJ1-3	ATSDPSTVPGNTIY
TRBV15	TRBJ1-2	ATSSDRGGYGYT
TRBV6-5	TRBJ2-2	ASRESTGELF
TRBV24-1	TRBJ2-7	ATSDTKLGTGDEQY
TRBV7-9	TRBJ2-7	ASSLASQGGGEQY
TRBV2	TRBJ1-5	ASSAGTGSGKPQH
TRBV27	TRBJ2-7	ASSSTVNYEQY
TRBV19	TRBJ1-6	ASSIAGGRGYNSPLH
TRBV2	TRBJ1-4	ASNRDSSNEKLF
TRBV7-8	TRBJ2-1	ASSSDNEQF
TRBV9	TRBJ1-1	ASSVKGNTEAF
TRBV7-3	TRBJ2-1	ASSSVDEQF
TRBV20-1	TRBJ1-2	SASDGQGSGNT
TRBV7-2	TRBJ1-2	ASSSSRSNYGYT
TRBV4-1	TRBJ2-5	ASTKGGAGLQETQY
TRBV10-3	TRBJ2-3	ATRGSTDTQY
TRBV15	TRBJ2-7	ATSDRDRGYEQY
TRBV3-1	TRBJ2-1	ASSLRDAHNEQF
TRBV9	TRBJ2-1	ASSATQDEQF
TRBV2	TRBJ1-5	ASSLATGPQH